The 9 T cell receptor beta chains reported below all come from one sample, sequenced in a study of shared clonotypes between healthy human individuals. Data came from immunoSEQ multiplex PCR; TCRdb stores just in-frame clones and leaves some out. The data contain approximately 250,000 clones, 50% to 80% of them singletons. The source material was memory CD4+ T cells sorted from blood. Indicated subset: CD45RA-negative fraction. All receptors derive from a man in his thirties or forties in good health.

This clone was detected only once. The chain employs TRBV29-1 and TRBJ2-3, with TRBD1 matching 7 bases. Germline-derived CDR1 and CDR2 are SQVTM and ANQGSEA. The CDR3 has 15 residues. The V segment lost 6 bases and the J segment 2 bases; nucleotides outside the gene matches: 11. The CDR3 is CSVWIGTAYTDTQYF. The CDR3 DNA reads TGCAGCGTCTGGATCGGGACAGCATACACAGATACGCAGTATTTT.

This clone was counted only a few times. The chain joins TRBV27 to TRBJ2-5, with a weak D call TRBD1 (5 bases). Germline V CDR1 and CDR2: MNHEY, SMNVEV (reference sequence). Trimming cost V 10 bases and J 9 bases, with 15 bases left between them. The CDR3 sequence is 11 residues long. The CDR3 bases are TGTGCCACCATGGGTTTAGGGGCCCAGTACTTC. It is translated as CATMGLGAQYF.

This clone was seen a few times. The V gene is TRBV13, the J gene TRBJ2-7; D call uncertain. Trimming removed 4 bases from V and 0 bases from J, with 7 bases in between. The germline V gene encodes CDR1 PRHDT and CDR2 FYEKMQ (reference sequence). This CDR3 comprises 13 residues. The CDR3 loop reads CASSSLGSYEQYF. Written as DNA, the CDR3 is TGTGCCAGCAGCTCTTTGGGCTCCTACGAGCAGTACTTC. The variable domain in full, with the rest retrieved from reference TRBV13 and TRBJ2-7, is AAGVIQSPRHLIKEKRETATLKCYPIPRHDTVYWYQQGPGQDPQFLISFYEKMQSDKGSIPDRFSAQQFSDYHSELNMSSLELGDSALYFCASSSLGSYEQYFGPGTRLTVT.

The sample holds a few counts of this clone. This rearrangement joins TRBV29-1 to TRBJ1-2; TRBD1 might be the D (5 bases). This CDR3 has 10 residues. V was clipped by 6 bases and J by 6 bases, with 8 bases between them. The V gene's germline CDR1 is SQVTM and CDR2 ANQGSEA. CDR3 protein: CSVGGDGYTF. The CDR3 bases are TGCAGCGTAGGAGGGGATGGCTACACCTTC.

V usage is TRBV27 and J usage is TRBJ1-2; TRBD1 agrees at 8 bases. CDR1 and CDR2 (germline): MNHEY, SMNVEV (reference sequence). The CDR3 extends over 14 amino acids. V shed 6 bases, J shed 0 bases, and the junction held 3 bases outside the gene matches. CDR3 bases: TGTGCCAGCAGGCGGACAGGGCCTAACTATGGCTACACCTTC. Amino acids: CASRRTGPNYGYTF.

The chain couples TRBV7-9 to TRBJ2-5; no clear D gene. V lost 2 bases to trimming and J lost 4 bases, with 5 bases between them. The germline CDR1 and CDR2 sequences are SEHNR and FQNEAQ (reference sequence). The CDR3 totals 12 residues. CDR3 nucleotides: TGTGCCAGCAGCTTATTCGGAGAGACCCAGTACTTC. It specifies CASSLFGETQYF. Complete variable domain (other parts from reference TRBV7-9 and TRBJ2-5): DTGVSQNPRHKITKRGQNVTFRCDPISEHNRLYWYRQTLGQGPEFLTYFQNEAQLEKSRLLSDRFSAERPKGSFSTLEIQRTEQGDSAMYLCASSLFGETQYFGPGTRLLVL.

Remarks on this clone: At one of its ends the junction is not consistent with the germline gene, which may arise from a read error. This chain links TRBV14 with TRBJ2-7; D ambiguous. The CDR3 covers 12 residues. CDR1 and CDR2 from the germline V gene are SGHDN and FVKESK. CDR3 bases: TGTGCCAGCAGCCTAGATCGGAGAGAGACCGACTTC. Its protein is CASSLDRRETDF.

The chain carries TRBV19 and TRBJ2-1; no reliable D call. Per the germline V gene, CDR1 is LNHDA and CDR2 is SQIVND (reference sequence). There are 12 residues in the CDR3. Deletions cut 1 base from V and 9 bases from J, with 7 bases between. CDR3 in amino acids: CASSIGFGEQFF. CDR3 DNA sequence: TGTGCCAGTAGTATAGGGTTTGGTGAGCAGTTCTTC.

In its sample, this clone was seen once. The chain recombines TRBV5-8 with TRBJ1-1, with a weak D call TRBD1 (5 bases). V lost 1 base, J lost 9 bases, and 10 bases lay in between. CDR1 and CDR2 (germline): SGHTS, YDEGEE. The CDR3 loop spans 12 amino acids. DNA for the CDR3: TGTGCCAGCAGCTTGAACAGACAGAAAGCTTTCTTT. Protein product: CASSLNRQKAFF.